The clone carrying this T cell receptor (beta chain) was seen a few times. Libraries were prepared by immunoSEQ multiplex PCR; TCRdb keeps only in-frame clonotypes and omits some of them. The sample lists 350,000 to 450,000 clones; about 85% were seen once. This entry comes from a study of blood T cell repertoires in COVID-19. Background on the study: The United States, Italy and Spain were the sources of the acute and convalescent COVID-19 samples. PBMCs, B-cell-depleted T cells, or T cells provided the cDNA or gDNA that made up the material.

Germline values: CDR1 MNHEY, CDR2 SMNVEV (reference sequence). This CDR3 is built from 13 residues. With 8 bases removed from V and 1 base from J, the gap between germline ends came to 11 bases. The sequence came from a woman between 18 and 29 years old with acute or convalescent COVID-19. Material: peripheral blood. V and J are TRBV27 and TRBJ1-1; D not resolved. The CDR3, as DNA: TGTGCCAGCGGGAGGAGGGAGAACACTGAAGCTTTCTTT. It yields the protein CASGRRENTEAFF.